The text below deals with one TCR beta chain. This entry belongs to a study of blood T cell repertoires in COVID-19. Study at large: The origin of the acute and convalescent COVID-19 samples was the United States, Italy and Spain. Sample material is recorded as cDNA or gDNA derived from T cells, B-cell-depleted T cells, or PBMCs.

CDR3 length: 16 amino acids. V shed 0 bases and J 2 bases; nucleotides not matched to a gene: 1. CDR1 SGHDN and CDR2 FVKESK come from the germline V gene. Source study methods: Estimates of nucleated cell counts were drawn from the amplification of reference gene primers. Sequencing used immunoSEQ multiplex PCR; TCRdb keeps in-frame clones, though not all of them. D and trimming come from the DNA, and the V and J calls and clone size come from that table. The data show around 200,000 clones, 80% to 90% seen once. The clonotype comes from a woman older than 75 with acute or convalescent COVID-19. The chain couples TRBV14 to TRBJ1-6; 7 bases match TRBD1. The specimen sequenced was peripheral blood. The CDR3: CASSQDGTAYNSPLHF. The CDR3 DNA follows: TGTGCCAGCAGCCAAGATGGGACAGCCTATAATTCACCCCTCCACTTT.